This TCR beta chain was obtained from a study of T cell clonality in common variable immunodeficiency. Points from the study as a whole: Compared with healthy controls, CVID subjects showed increased TCRbeta clonality, mostly in about a third. What drives increased CVID clonality needs T cell subpopulation sequencing. Fewer deletions and N-nucleotide insertions were reportedly seen in common variable immunodeficiency TCR beta sequences.

The ends were cut back, 3 bases at V and 1 base at J, with 10 bases in the middle. Per germline, CDR1 DFQATT and CDR2 SNEGSKA (reference sequence). The CDR3 runs to 13 residues. With respect to this clone: What it binds is not known. The CDR3 goes on 3 residues after the read ends, and that part is filled in from the germline J gene.

Blood came from CVID subjects not ill and not taking immunomodulatory or immunosuppressive medication. CVID and control samples used equivalent genomic DNA input. Data came from immunoSEQ multiplex PCR; TCRdb stores just in-frame clones and leaves some out. The data show about 33,000 clones, none appearing only once, with 5% to 7% held by the ten largest. The chain recombines TRBV20-1 with TRBJ2-7; D remains unclear. Sample: peripheral blood mononuclear cells. This sequence was found in a human donor with common variable immunodeficiency. CDR3 protein: CSARSGRSYEQYF. CDR3 bases read: TGCAGTGCTAGGAGTGGCAGATCCTACGAG.